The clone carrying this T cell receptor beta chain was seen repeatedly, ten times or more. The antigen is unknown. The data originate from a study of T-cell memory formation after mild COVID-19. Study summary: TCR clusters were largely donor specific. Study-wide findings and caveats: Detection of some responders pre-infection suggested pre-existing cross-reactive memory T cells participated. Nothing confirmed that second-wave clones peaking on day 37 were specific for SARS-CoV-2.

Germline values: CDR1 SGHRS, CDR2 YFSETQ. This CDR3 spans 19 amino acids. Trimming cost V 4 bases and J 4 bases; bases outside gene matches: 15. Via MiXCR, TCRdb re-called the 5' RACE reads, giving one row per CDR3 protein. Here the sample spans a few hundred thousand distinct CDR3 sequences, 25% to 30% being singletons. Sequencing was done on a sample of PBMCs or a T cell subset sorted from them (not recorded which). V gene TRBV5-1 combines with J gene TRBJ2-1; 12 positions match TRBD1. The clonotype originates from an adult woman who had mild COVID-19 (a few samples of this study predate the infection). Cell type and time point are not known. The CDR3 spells CASSPWVRDRGRRYNEQFF. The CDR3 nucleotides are TGCGCCAGCAGCCCGTGGGTGCGGGACAGGGGGCGCAGATACAATGAGCAGTTCTTC.